The 5 T cell receptor beta chains in this list originate from one sample, sequenced in a study of post-analysis software for immune sequencing data. Notes on the study in general: In patients, about 5 TRBV segments were more frequent than in controls, with TRBV5-6, TRBV5-1 and TRBV20-1 among them.

These TCRs are of unknown antigen specificity. Prepared TCR beta cDNA libraries contained unique molecular identifiers. TCRdb fed the PCR reads into MiXCR, producing one record per CDR3 protein. There are approximately 690,000 distinct CDR3 sequences in the sample; 59% occur only once, and approximately 10% lies in the top ten. The sample comprised blood. The receptors here all came from a girl aged 2-15 years with multiple sclerosis.

V gene TRBV10-3 combines with J gene TRBJ2-1; 11 nucleotides line up with TRBD2. V gave up 5 bases and J gave up 5 bases; unmatched junction bases: 5. The CDR3 loop spans 15 amino acids. Germline CDR1 and CDR2: ENHRY and SYGVKD. The CDR3 coding sequence is TGTGCCATCAGTTCCCCACTAGCGGGGGACAATGAGCAGTTCTTC. Translation gives CAISSPLAGDNEQFF.

This clonotype was observed a handful of times. The CDR3 region is CASSYFPRAQYF. The CDR3 DNA reads TGTGCCAGCAGTTACTTTCCCAGGGCCCAGTACTTC. The V gene is TRBV6-5, the J gene TRBJ2-7, with D tentatively TRBD1 (5 bases). This CDR3 spans 12 amino acids. Germline loops: CDR1 MNHEY, CDR2 SVGAGI. Trimming cost V 1 base and J 10 bases, with 11 bases left between them.

This clonotype has only a few counts. The chain has TRBV6-2 or TRBV6-3 and TRBJ2-7, with D perhaps TRBD2 (5 bases). The CDR3 spans 14 residues. Germline V lookup: CDR1 MNHEY, CDR2 SVGEGT. Trimming took 2 bases from V and 1 from J, leaving 9 bases between them. CDR3 sequence reads: CASSYGLGSYEQYF. The CDR3 nucleotides are TGTGCCAGCAGTTACGGACTGGGTTCCTACGAGCAGTACTTC.

This clonotype is a singleton in its sample. V and J are TRBV12-3 or TRBV12-4 and TRBJ2-7; possibly TRBD2 for D (5 bases). CDR3 length: 15 residues. V shed 6 bases and J shed 0 bases, with 15 bases lying between them. In DNA form, the CDR3 reads TGTGCCAGCAGACCAAGGACGGGGAGCTCCTACGAGCAGTACTTC. Protein product: CASRPRTGSSYEQYF.

The table lists this clonotype with a few counts. The V gene is TRBV4-1, the J gene TRBJ2-5; D gene unclear. Germline CDR1 reads MGHRA; CDR2 reads YSYEKL. V lost 0 bases, J lost 5 bases, and 10 bases lay in between. The length of the CDR3 is 14 residues. CDR3 bases: TGCGCCAGCAGCCAAGAAGGCTTAGGGGAGACCCAGTACTTC. As protein: CASSQEGLGETQYF.